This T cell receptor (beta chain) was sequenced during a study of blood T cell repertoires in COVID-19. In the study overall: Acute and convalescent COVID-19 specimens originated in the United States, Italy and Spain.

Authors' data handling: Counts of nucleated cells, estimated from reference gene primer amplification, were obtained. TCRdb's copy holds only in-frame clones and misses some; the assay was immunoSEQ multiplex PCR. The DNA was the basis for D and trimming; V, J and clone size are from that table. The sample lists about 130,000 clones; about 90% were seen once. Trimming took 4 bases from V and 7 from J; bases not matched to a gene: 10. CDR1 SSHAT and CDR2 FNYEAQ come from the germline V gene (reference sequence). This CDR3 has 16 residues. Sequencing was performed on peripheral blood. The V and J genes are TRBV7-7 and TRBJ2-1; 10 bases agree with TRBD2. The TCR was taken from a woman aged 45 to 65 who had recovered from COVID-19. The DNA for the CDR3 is TGTGCCAGCAGCTCGGATCTAGCGGGAGTAGGTAATGAGCAGTTCTTC. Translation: CASSSDLAGVGNEQFF.